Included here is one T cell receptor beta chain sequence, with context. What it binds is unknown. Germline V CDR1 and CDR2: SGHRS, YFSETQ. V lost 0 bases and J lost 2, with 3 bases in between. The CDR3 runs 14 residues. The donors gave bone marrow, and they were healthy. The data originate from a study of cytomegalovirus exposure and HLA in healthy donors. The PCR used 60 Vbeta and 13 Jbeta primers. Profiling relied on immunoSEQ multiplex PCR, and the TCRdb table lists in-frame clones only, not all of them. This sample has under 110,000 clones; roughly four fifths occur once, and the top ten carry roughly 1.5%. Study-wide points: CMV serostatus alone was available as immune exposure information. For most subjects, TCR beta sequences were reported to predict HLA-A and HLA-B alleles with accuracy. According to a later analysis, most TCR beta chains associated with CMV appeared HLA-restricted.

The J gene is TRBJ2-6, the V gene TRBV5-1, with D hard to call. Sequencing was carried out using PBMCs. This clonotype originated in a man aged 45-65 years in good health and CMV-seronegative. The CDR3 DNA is TGCGCCAGCAGCTTGGCTGCTGGGGCCAACGTCCTGACTTTC. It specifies CASSLAAGANVLTF.